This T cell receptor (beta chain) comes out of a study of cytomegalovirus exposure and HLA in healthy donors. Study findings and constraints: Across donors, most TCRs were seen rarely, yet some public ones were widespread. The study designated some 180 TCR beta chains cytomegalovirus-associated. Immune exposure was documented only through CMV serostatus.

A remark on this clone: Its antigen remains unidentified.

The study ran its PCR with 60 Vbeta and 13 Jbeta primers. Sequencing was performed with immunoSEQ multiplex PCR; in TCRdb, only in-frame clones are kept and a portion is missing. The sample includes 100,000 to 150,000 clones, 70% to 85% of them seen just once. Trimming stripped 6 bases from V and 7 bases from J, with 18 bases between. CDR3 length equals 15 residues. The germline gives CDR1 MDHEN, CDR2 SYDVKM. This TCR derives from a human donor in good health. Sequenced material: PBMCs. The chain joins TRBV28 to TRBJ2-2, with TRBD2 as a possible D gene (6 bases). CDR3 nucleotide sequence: TGTGCCAGCAGCCCCCCCCTAGCGTTATACGGGGAGCTGTTTTTT. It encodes CASSPPLALYGELFF.